This record concerns one T cell receptor (beta chain) sequence. The length of the CDR3 is 15 residues. V lost 6 bases and J lost 4; bases outside the gene matches: 11. Germline CDR1 and CDR2: SNHLY and FYNNEI. Participants were aged about 18 to 90 years, lived in around 22 US areas, and enrolled virtually. What the recovered Cohort 3 donors had was two negative PCRs, clearance, or symptom resolution. The record originates from a study of blood T cell repertoires in COVID-19. About the research overall: PBMCs, B-cell-depleted T cells, or T cells provided the cDNA or gDNA that made up the material.

Per the original data handling: Reference gene primers were amplified, and this amplification served to estimate nucleated cell counts. TCRdb's copy holds only in-frame clones and misses some; the assay was immunoSEQ multiplex PCR. The V and J calls and clone size are taken from that table; D and trimming were inferred from the DNA. Among some 200,000 clones, roughly 80% were seen once, and the ten largest hold approximately 7.6%. The rearrangement uses TRBV2 and TRBJ2-5, with 7 bases that match TRBD1. Sample: PBMCs or T cells enriched from blood (not recorded which). The clonotype comes from a man aged 40-49 years who had recovered from COVID-19. In DNA, the CDR3 is TGTGCCAGCAGCCATGAGCGACCAGGGGGAGAGACCCAGTACTTC. Protein sequence: CASSHERPGGETQYF. The variable domain in full, completed from reference TRBV2 and TRBJ2-5, reads EPEVTQTPSHQVTQMGQEVILRCVPISNHLYFYWYRQILGQKVEFLVSFYNNEISEKSEIFDDQFSVERPDGSNFTLKIRSTKLEDSAMYFCASSHERPGGETQYFGPGTRLLVL.